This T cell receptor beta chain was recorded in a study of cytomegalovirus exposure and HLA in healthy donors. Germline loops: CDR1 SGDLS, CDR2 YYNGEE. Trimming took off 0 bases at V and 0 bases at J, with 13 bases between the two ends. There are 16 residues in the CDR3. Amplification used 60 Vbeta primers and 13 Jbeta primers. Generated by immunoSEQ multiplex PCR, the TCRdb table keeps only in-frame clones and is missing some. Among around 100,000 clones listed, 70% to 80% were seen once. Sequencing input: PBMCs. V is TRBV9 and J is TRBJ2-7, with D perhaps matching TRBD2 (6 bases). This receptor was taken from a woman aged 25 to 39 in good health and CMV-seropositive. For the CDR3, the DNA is TGTGCCAGCAGCGTAGCCGAGCGGGCGAGCTCCTACGAGCAGTACTTC. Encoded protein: CASSVAERASSYEQYF.